This T cell receptor beta chain was documented in a study of beta chain features in type 1 diabetes. V lost 5 bases and J 1 base, leaving 8 bases between the germline ends. Germline lookup yields CDR1 MNHNS and CDR2 SASEGT. The CDR3 is 13 residues long. Turning to this clone: The antigen is undetermined.

Over 95% purity was reached by all sorted populations. Study conclusions and caveats: Patients' naive, central memory and Treg TCRB repertoires seemed closer to one another than those of healthy donors.

Expressed TCRB transcripts were sequenced because the entire RNA isolate underwent reverse transcription. The average output of naive, central memory and regulatory T cell samples was 3 million to 4 million reads. Some clones are missing from TCRdb's copy, which holds only in-frame ones; the method was immunoSEQ multiplex PCR. The sample lists hundreds of thousands of clones, around a sixth occurring once. The specimen sequenced was naive CD4+ T cells from blood. The J gene is TRBJ1-1, the V gene TRBV6-1, with D uncertain. The sequence was obtained from a man younger than 35 in good health. This chain's CDR3 is CASSREKNTEAFF. As DNA, the CDR3 is TGTGCCAGCAGTCGGGAGAAGAACACTGAAGCTTTCTTT.